One sample yielded the 14 T cell receptor beta chains listed below, sequenced in a study of technical replicates of blood from several donors. Measured with immunoSEQ multiplex PCR; TCRdb has only the in-frame clones, and not every one. This sample has about 80,000 clones; about 97% occur once, and the top ten carry more than 0.15%. Sequencing was performed on T cells isolated from PBMCs. The receptors originated from a human donor in good health.

This clone came up a few times. The gene calls are TRBV5-4 and TRBJ2-2; D is perhaps TRBD1 (6 bases). Germline CDR1 reads SGHNT; CDR2 reads YYREEE (reference sequence). The CDR3 loop spans 14 amino acids. Trimming pared 4 bases from V and 1 base from J, leaving 8 bases between. CDR3: CASSPTGNTGELFF. The DNA of the CDR3 is TGTGCCAGCAGCCCGACAGGGAACACCGGGGAGCTGTTTTTT.

CDR3 DNA: TGTGCCAGCAGGCCTGGACAGGGGGGAGGGACCGGGGAGCTGTTTTTT. Encoded protein: CASRPGQGGGTGELFF. The V gene is TRBV6-4, the J gene TRBJ2-2, with 10 nucleotides matching TRBD1. This CDR3 has 16 amino acids. In germline, CDR1 is MRHNA, CDR2 SNTAGT. V lost 6 bases to trimming and J lost 5 bases; unmatched junction nucleotides: 9.

The V and J genes are TRBV6-1 and TRBJ1-1; no firm D call. CDR3 length: 15 amino acids. The V gene's germline CDR1 is MNHNS and CDR2 SASEGT. Deletions cut 4 bases from V and 5 bases from J, with 17 bases between. The CDR3: CASSAPARGVTEAFF. The DNA of the CDR3 is TGTGCCAGCAGTGCCCCAGCTAGAGGTGTAACTGAAGCTTTCTTT.

This chain joins TRBV5-4 and TRBJ2-1; maybe TRBD2 (6 bases). V lost 7 bases, J lost 7 bases, and 9 bases lay in between. Per the germline V gene, CDR1 is SGHNT and CDR2 is YYREEE (reference sequence). This CDR3 is built from 11 residues. DNA of the CDR3: TGTGCCAGCGGGGAGGTGAATGAGCAGTTCTTC. It encodes CASGEVNEQFF.

The V and J genes are TRBV18 and TRBJ2-3; no firm D call. The germline V gene encodes CDR1 KGHSH and CDR2 LQKENI. V was shortened by 0 bases and J by 6 bases, with 10 bases between the two germline ends. This CDR3 spans 14 amino acids. The DNA for the CDR3 is TGTGCCAGCTCACCACCTTATACATCCGATACGCAGTATTTT. This gives the protein CASSPPYTSDTQYF.

The J gene is TRBJ1-2, the V gene TRBV7-9; a possible D gene is TRBD1 (6 bases). V dropped 8 bases and J dropped 8 bases, with 21 bases sitting between them. Germline loops: CDR1 SEHNR, CDR2 FQNEAQ (reference sequence). The CDR3 is 14 amino acids. CDR3 bases: TGTGCCAGCTCAGCACCCCCGGGACAAGACGGCTACACCTTC. Protein product: CASSAPPGQDGYTF.

The CDR3 spells CASSSTINEQYF. In DNA form, the CDR3 reads TGTGCCAGCAGCTCCACTATAAACGAGCAGTACTTC. This rearrangement joins TRBV5-4 to TRBJ2-7; no clear D gene. Trimming pared 3 bases from V and 5 bases from J, leaving 9 bases between. This CDR3 has 12 residues. Germline-derived CDR1 and CDR2 are SGHNT and YYREEE (reference sequence).

The chain recombines TRBV18 with TRBJ2-2; 7 positions agree with TRBD2. With V trimmed by 3 bases and J by 4 bases, 5 bases remained unmatched. The CDR3 sequence is 15 residues long. CDR1 KGHSH and CDR2 LQKENI come from the germline V gene. The CDR3: CASSPRGSSTGELFF. CDR3 sequence (DNA): TGTGCCAGCTCACCTCGCGGGAGTAGCACCGGGGAGCTGTTTTTT.

This clone has only one observation. J is TRBJ1-6 and V is TRBV5-1; no reliable D call. CDR3 length: 13 residues. Germline assignment: CDR1 SGHRS and CDR2 YFSETQ. Trimming cost V 4 bases and J 7 bases, with 9 bases left between them. CDR3 coding DNA: TGCGCCAGCAGCGTTGGGCTGAATTCACCCCTCCACTTT. This gives the protein CASSVGLNSPLHF.

A few counts support this clone. This chain links TRBV18 with TRBJ1-4; D gene ambiguous. Germline CDR1 and CDR2: KGHSH and LQKENI. The length of the CDR3 is 13 residues. The V gene lost 0 bases and the J gene lost 11 bases, with 10 bases spanning the gap. The CDR3 spells CASSPPSLLKLFF. In nucleotides, the CDR3 is TGTGCCAGCTCACCACCGTCACTCTTGAAACTGTTTTTT.

The sample holds one count of this clone. The genes are TRBV5-1 and TRBJ1-1, with D perhaps TRBD1 (5 bases). The V and J ends lost 4 bases and 0 bases respectively, with 22 bases between them. The CDR3 length is 18 residues. Germline CDR1 SGHRS, CDR2 YFSETQ. The CDR3 DNA reads TGCGCCAGCAGCCCCAAGACAGTTCCCTCCGGCATGAACACTGAAGCTTTCTTT. Translated, it gives CASSPKTVPSGMNTEAFF. The entire variable domain, with the rest obtained from reference TRBV5-1 and TRBJ1-1, is as follows: KAGVTQTPRYLIKTRGQQVTLSCSPISGHRSVSWYQQTPGQGLQFLFEYFSETQRNKGNFPGRFSGRQFSNSRSEMNVSTLELGDSALYLCASSPKTVPSGMNTEAFFGQGTRLTVV.

The V and J genes are TRBV7-9 and TRBJ2-1; 7 bases fit TRBD1. Looked up from germline, CDR1 is SEHNR and CDR2 is FQNEAQ (reference sequence). V lost 5 bases, J lost 2 bases, and 6 bases stayed unmatched. The CDR3 runs 15 residues. This chain's CDR3 is CASSPRQGPYNEQFF. The CDR3 DNA reads TGTGCCAGCAGCCCCAGACAGGGACCCTACAATGAGCAGTTCTTC.

The chain combines TRBV27 with TRBJ2-1, with 7 bases identical to TRBD2. V trimming: 2 bases; J trimming: 7 bases; junction bases outside the gene matches: 14. The CDR3 runs to 17 residues. The germline V gene has CDR1 MNHEY and CDR2 SMNVEV (reference sequence). As DNA, the CDR3 is TGTGCCAGCAGTTTAACGGCCCGGGCGGGAGCTACTAATGAGCAGTTCTTC. Amino acids: CASSLTARAGATNEQFF.

V usage is TRBV25-1 and J usage is TRBJ1-1; tentative D call: TRBD1 (5 bases). The CDR3 covers 11 residues. Trimming removed 8 bases at V and 10 bases at J, with 14 bases between. CDR1 is MGHDK and CDR2 is SYGVNS in the germline V gene. For the CDR3, the DNA is TGTGCCAGCTATGAGCGGGGCGCAGCTTTCTTT. This translates into CASYERGAAFF.